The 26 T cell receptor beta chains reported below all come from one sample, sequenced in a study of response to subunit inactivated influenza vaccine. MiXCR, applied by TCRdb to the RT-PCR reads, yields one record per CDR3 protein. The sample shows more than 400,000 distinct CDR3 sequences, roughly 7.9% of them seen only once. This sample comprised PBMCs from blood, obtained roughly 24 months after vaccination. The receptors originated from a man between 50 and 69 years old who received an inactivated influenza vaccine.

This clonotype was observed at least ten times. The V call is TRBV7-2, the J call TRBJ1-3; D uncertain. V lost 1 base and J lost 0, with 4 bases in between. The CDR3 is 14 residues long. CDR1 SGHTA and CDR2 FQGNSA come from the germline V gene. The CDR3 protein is CASSLGNSGNTIYF. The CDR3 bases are TGTGCCAGCAGCTTAGGGAACTCTGGAAACACCATATATTTT.

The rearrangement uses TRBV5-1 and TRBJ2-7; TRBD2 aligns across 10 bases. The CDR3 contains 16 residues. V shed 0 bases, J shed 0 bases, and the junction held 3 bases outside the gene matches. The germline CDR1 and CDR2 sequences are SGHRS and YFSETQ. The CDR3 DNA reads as TGCGCCAGCAGCTTGGAGGCTAGCGGGGGCTCCTACGAGCAGTACTTC. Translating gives CASSLEASGGSYEQYF.

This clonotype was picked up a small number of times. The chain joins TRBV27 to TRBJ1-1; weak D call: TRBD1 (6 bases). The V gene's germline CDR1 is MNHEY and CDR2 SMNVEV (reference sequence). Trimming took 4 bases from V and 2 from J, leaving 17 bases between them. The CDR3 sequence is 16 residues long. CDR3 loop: CASSSLTGRGNTEAFF. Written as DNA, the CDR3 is TGTGCCAGCAGTTCATTGACAGGTCGGGGCAACACTGAAGCTTTCTTT.

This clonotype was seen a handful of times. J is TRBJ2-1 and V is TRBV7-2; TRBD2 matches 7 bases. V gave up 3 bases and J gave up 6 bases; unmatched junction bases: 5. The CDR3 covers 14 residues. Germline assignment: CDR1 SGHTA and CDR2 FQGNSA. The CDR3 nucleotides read TGTGCCAGCAGCTTCAGCGGGGAGGGCAATGAGCAGTTCTTC. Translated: CASSFSGEGNEQFF.

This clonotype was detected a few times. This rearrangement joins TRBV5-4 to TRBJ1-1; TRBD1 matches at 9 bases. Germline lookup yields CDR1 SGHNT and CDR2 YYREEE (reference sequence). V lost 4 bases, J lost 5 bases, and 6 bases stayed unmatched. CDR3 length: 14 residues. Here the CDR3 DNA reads TGTGCCAGCAGCCGACGGGACAGGGAGACTGAAGCTTTCTTT. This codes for CASSRRDRETEAFF. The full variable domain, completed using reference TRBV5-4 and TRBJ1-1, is ETGVTQSPTHLIKTRGQQVTLRCSSQSGHNTVSWYQQALGQGPQFIFQYYREEENGRGNFPPRFSGLQFPNYSSELNVNALELDDSALYLCASSRRDRETEAFFGQGTRLTVV.

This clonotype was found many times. The CDR3 region is CATSGAGGVSYEQYF. CDR3 nucleotide sequence: TGTGCCACCAGTGGCGCGGGAGGCGTATCCTACGAGCAGTACTTC. V is TRBV5-6 and J is TRBJ2-7, with 8 positions matching TRBD2. The germline CDR1 and CDR2 sequences are SGHDT and YYEEEE. The CDR3 totals 15 residues. V lost 9 bases, J lost 1 base, and 12 bases stayed unmatched.

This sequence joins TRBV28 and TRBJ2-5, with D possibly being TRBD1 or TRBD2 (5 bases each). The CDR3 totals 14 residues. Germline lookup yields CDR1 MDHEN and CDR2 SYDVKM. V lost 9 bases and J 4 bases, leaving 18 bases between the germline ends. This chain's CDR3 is CASTEGAGRETQYF. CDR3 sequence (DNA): TGTGCCAGTACAGAAGGGGCGGGTAGAGAGACCCAGTACTTC.

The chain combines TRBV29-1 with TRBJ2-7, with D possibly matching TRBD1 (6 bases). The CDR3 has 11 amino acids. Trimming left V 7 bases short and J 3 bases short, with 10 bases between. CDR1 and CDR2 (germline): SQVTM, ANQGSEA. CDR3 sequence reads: CSAVDSYEQYF. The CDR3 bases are TGCAGCGCTGTGGACAGCTACGAGCAGTACTTC.

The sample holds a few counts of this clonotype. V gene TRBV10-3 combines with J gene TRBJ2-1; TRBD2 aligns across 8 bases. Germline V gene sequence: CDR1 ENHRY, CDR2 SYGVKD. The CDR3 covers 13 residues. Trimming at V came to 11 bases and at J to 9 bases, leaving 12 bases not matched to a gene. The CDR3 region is CAYGRGGEGEQFF. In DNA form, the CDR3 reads TGTGCCTACGGACGGGGGGGCGAGGGTGAGCAGTTCTTC.

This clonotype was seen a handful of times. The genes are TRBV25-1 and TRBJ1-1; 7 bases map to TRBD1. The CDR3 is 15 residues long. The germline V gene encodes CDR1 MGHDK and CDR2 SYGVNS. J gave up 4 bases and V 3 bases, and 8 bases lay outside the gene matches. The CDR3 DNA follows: TGTGCCAGCAGTGATCCCAACAGGGGCCGCACTGAAGCTTTCTTT. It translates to CASSDPNRGRTEAFF. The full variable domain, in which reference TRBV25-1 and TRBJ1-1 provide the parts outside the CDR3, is EADIYQTPRYLVIGTGKKITLECSQTMGHDKMYWYQQDPGMELHLIHYSYGVNSTEKGDLSSESTVSRIRTEHFPLTLESARPSHTSQYLCASSDPNRGRTEAFFGQGTRLTVV.

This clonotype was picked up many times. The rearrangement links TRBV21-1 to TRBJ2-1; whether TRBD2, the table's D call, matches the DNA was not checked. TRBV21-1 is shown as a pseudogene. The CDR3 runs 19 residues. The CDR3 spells CASSKPPGLAGERYNEQFF. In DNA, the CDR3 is TGTGCCAGCAGCAAACCACCGGGACTAGCGGGAGAAAGGTACAATGAGCAGTTCTTC.

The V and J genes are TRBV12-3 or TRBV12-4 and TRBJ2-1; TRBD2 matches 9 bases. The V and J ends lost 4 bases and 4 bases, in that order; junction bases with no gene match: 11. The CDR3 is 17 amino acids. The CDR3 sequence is CASSSKRSSGIYNEQFF. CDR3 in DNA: TGTGCCAGCAGTTCTAAGAGGTCTAGCGGGATTTACAATGAGCAGTTCTTC.

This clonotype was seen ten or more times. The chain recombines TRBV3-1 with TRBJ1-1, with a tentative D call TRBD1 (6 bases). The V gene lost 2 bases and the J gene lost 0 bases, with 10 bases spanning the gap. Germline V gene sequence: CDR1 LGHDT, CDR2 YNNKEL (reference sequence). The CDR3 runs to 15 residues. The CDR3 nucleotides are TGTGCCAGCAGCCAAATGGGGGCGGTGAACACTGAAGCTTTCTTT. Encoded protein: CASSQMGAVNTEAFF.

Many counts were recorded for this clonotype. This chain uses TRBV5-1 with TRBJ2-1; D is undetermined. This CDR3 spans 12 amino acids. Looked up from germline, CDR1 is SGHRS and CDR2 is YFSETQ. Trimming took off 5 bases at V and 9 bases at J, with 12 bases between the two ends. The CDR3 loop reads CASRNNPGEQFF. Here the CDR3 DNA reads TGCGCCAGCAGGAATAACCCTGGTGAGCAGTTCTTC. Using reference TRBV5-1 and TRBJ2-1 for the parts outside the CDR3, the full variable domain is KAGVTQTPRYLIKTRGQQVTLSCSPISGHRSVSWYQQTPGQGLQFLFEYFSETQRNKGNFPGRFSGRQFSNSRSEMNVSTLELGDSALYLCASRNNPGEQFFGPGTRLTVL.

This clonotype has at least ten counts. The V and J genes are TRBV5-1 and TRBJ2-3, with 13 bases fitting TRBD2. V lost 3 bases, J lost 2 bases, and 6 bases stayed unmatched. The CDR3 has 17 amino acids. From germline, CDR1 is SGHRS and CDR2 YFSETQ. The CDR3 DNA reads TGCGCCAGCAGCTCCTGGACTAGCGGGAGCTACACAGATACGCAGTATTTT. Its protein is CASSSWTSGSYTDTQYF.

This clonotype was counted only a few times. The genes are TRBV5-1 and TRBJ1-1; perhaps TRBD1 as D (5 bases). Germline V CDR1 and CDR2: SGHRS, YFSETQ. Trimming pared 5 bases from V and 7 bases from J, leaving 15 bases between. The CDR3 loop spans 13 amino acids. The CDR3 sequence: CASRAPVGDEAFF. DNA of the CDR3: TGCGCCAGCAGAGCGCCGGTAGGGGATGAAGCTTTCTTT. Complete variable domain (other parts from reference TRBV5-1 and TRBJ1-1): KAGVTQTPRYLIKTRGQQVTLSCSPISGHRSVSWYQQTPGQGLQFLFEYFSETQRNKGNFPGRFSGRQFSNSRSEMNVSTLELGDSALYLCASRAPVGDEAFFGQGTRLTVV.

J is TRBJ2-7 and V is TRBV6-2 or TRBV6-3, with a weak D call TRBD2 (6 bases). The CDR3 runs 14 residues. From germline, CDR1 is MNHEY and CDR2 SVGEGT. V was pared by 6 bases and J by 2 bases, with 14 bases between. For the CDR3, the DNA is TGTGCCAGCAGGGAGGGGAACAGCCCCTACGAGCAGTACTTC. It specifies CASREGNSPYEQYF.

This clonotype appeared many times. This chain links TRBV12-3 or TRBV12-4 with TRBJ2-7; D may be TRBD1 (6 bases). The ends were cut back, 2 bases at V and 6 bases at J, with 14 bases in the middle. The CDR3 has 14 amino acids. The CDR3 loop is CASSLTGGTIEQYF. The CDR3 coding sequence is TGTGCCAGCAGTTTAACTGGGGGCACCATCGAGCAGTACTTC.

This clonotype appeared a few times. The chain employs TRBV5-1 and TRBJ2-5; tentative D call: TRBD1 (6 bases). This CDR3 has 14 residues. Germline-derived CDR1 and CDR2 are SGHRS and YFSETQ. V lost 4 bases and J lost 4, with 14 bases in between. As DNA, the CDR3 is TGCGCCAGCAGCGTATGGGGGCTAAGAGAGACCCAGTACTTC. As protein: CASSVWGLRETQYF.

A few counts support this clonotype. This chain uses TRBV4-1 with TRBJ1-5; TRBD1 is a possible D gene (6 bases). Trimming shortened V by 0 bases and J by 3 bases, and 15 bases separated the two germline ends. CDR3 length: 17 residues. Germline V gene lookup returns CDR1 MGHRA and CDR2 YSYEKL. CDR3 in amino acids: CASSQEGRGAINQPQHF. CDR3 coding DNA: TGCGCCAGCAGCCAAGAAGGTCGGGGGGCTATCAATCAGCCCCAGCATTTT.

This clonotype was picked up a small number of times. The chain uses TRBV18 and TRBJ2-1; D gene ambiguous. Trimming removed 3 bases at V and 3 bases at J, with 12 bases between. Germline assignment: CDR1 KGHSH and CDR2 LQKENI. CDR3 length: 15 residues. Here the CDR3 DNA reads TGTGCCAGCTCACCTTCCGGACCGAGCTACAATGAGCAGTTCTTC. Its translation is CASSPSGPSYNEQFF. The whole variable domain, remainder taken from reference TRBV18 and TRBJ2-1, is NAGVMQNPRHLVRRRGQEARLRCSPMKGHSHVYWYRQLPEEGLKFMVYLQKENIIDESGMPKERFSAEFPKEGPSILRIQQVVRGDSAAYFCASSPSGPSYNEQFFGPGTRLTVL.

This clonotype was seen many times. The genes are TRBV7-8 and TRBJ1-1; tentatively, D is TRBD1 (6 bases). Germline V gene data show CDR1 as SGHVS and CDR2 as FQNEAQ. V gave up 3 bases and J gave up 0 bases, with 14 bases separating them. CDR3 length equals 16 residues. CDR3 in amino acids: CASSFASGTMNTEAFF. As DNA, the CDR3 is TGTGCCAGCAGCTTTGCCTCCGGGACAATGAACACTGAAGCTTTCTTT.

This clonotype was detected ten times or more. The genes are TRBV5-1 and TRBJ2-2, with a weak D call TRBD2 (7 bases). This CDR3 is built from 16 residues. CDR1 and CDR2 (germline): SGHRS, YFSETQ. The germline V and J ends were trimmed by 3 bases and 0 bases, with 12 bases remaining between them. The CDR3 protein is CASSSKGGTNTGELFF. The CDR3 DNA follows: TGCGCCAGCAGCTCCAAGGGGGGGACGAACACCGGGGAGCTGTTTTTT.

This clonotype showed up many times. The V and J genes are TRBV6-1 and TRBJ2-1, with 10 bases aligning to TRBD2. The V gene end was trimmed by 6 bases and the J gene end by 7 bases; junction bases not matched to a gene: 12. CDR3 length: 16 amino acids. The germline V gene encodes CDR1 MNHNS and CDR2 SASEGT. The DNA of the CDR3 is TGTGCCAGCAGCGCGCAACTAGCGGGGAATGGGAATGAGCAGTTCTTC. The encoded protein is CASSAQLAGNGNEQFF.

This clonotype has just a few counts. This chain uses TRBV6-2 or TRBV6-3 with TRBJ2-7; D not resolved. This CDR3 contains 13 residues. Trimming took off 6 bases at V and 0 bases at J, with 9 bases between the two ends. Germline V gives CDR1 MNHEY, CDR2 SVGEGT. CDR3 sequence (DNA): TGTGCCAGCAGACGGGCACCCTCCTACGAGCAGTACTTC. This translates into CASRRAPSYEQYF.

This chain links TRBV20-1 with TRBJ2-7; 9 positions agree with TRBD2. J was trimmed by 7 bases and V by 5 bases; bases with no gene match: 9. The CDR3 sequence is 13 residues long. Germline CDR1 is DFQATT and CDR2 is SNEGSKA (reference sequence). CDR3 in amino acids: CSAPGLARYEQYF. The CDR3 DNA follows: TGCAGTGCTCCGGGACTAGCTAGATATGAGCAGTACTTC.